This entry concerns a single T cell receptor beta chain. This sample is part of a study of shared clonotypes between healthy human individuals. The assay was run at deep level. TCRdb's table, derived via immunoSEQ multiplex PCR, lists solely in-frame clones and lacks some. The sample includes about 2.3 million clones, just over 90% of them seen just once. The CDR3 has 15 residues. CDR1 and CDR2 (germline): SGHAT, FQDESV (reference sequence). V dropped 0 bases and J dropped 1 base, with 7 bases sitting between them. Everyone who donated was a Caucasian adult who lived in Nashville, Tennessee. The clonotype originates from a man aged 18 to 29 in good health. Some clones in this sample may be carry-over from other donors' samples. The rearrangement links TRBV11-1 to TRBJ2-1, with D tentatively TRBD1 or TRBD2 (5 bases each). The sequenced sample was naive CD4+ T cells from PBMCs. This sample's subset: CD45RA+ positively selected. The CDR3 DNA reads as TGTGCCAGCAGCTTAGCGGGGGTGTCCTACAATGAGCAGTTCTTC. This sequence encodes CASSLAGVSYNEQFF.